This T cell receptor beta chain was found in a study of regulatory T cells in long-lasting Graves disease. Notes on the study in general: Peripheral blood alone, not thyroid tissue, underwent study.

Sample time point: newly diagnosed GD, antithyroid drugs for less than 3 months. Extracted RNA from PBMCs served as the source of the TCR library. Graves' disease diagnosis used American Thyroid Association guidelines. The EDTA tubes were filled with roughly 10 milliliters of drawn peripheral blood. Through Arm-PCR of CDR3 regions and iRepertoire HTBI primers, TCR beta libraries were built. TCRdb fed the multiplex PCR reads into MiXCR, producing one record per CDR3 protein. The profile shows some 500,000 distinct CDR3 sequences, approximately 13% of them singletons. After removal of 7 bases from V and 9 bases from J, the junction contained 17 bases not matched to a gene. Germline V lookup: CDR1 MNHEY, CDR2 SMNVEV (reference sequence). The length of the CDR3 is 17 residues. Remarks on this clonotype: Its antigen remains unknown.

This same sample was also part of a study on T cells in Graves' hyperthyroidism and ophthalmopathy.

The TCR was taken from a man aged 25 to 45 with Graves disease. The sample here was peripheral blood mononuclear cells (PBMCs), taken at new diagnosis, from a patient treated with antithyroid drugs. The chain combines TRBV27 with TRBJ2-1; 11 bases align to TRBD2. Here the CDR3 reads CASNLEGGSGRAGEQFF. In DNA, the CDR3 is TGTGCCAGCAACCTAGAAGGTGGTAGCGGGAGGGCAGGTGAGCAGTTCTTC.